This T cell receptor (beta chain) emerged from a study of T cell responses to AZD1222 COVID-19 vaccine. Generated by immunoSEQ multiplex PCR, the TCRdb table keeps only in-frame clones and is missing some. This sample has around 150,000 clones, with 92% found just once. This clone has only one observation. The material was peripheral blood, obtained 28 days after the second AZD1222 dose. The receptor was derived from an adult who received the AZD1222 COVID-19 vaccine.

In nucleotides, the CDR3 is TGCGCCAGCAGCTCGACAGGGCCCCACTATGGCTACACCTTC. Amino acids: CASSSTGPHYGYTF. The V gene is TRBV5-1, the J gene TRBJ1-2; 7 positions agree with TRBD1. The CDR3 is 14 amino acids. The junction had 5 bases not matched to a gene; V was cut back by 3 bases and J by 3 bases. Germline lookup yields CDR1 SGHRS and CDR2 YFSETQ.